This TCR beta chain derives from a study of blood T cell repertoires in COVID-19. Sequenced by immunoSEQ multiplex PCR; TCRdb stores in-frame clones only, minus some. The sample lists about 440,000 clones; 87% were seen once. There are 17 residues in the CDR3. With 8 bases clipped from V and 0 bases from J, the junction kept 7 bases outside the gene matches. The germline V gene has CDR1 WSHSY and CDR2 SAAADI. V gene TRBV10-2 combines with J gene TRBJ2-1, with 13 nucleotides matching TRBD2. The receptor was isolated from a woman aged 18-30 years with acute COVID-19. The sequencing input was PBMCs or T cells enriched from blood (not recorded which). The CDR3, as DNA: TGCGCCAGCTGGGGCGGGACTAGCGGGAACTCCTACAATGAGCAGTTCTTC. This gives the protein CASWGGTSGNSYNEQFF.